This entry lists 27 T cell receptor beta chains sequenced from one sample in a study of beta chain features in type 1 diabetes. Isolated RNA was reverse transcribed in full, so expressed TCRB transcripts were sequenced. Generated by immunoSEQ multiplex PCR, the TCRdb table keeps only in-frame clones and is missing some. The sample contains around 240,000 clones, 9.6% of which appear only once. Sequenced sample: naive CD4+ T cells from blood. The receptor source for this set is a woman under 30 in good health.

This chain joins TRBV6-6 and TRBJ2-3; D is uncertain. The germline CDR1 and CDR2 sequences are MNHNY and SVGAGI (reference sequence). V was cut by 6 bases and J by 0 bases, with 13 bases left in between. CDR3 length: 15 residues. This CDR3 reads CASRPKPTSTDTQYF. In nucleotides, the CDR3 is TGTGCCAGCAGACCGAAACCGACTAGCACAGATACGCAGTATTTT.

This clone occurred a few times. V gene TRBV29-1 combines with J gene TRBJ2-5; D might be TRBD1 (5 bases). Germline V gene data show CDR1 as SQVTM and CDR2 as ANQGSEA. The length of the CDR3 is 15 residues. V was pared by 8 bases and J by 0 bases, with 19 bases between. CDR3 loop: CSIIVGKGYQETQYF. CDR3 bases: TGCAGCATAATAGTTGGGAAGGGGTACCAAGAGACCCAGTACTTC.

The chain joins TRBV9 to TRBJ2-5; the D gene is possibly TRBD1 (6 bases). Per the germline V gene, CDR1 is SGDLS and CDR2 is YYNGEE. The V end lost 3 bases, the J end lost 4 bases, and 13 bases lay between the germline ends. This CDR3 has 14 amino acids. The CDR3 sequence: CASSGDRLGETQYF. The CDR3 region has the DNA TGTGCCAGCAGCGGAGACAGGTTGGGAGAGACCCAGTACTTC.

This clone has just a few counts. The genes are TRBV7-9 and TRBJ1-5; a weak D match, TRBD1 (5 bases). The germline V gene has CDR1 SEHNR and CDR2 FQNEAQ (reference sequence). V shed 5 bases and J shed 4 bases, with 15 bases lying between them. This CDR3 has 15 amino acids. CDR3 protein: CASSASGAGNQPQHF. The CDR3, as DNA: TGTGCCAGCAGCGCCAGCGGGGCAGGGAATCAGCCCCAGCATTTT.

This clone was picked up many times. The V gene is TRBV27, the J gene TRBJ2-3; TRBD1 matches 7 bases. The CDR3 runs 14 residues. Trimming took 3 bases from V and 2 from J; bases not matched to a gene: 2. CDR1 MNHEY and CDR2 SMNVEV come from the germline V gene (reference sequence). Here the CDR3 reads CASSFGTATDTQYF. The CDR3 DNA follows: TGTGCCAGCAGTTTCGGGACAGCCACAGATACGCAGTATTTT.

The CDR3 loop is CASSLPEGIGSNEQFF. The CDR3 DNA reads TGTGCCAGTAGTCTCCCCGAGGGTATTGGTTCCAATGAGCAGTTCTTC. The chain has TRBV19 and TRBJ2-1, with TRBD2 as a possible D gene (5 bases). Germline V gene lookup returns CDR1 LNHDA and CDR2 SQIVND (reference sequence). This CDR3 comprises 16 residues. Trimming removed 5 bases from V and 6 bases from J, with 20 bases in between. Full variable domain (outside the CDR3, taken from reference TRBV19 and TRBJ2-1): DGGITQSPKYLFRKEGQNVTLSCEQNLNHDAMYWYRQDPGQGLRLIYYSQIVNDFQKGDIAEGYSVSREKKESFPLTVTSAQKNPTAFYLCASSLPEGIGSNEQFFGPGTRLTVL.

This clone has a handful of counts. J is TRBJ2-7 and V is TRBV9; TRBD1 agrees at 7 bases. Germline CDR1 reads SGDLS; CDR2 reads YYNGEE. V lost 0 bases to trimming and J lost 3 bases; unmatched junction nucleotides: 6. This CDR3 is 15 amino acids long. In DNA form, the CDR3 reads TGTGCCAGCAGCGTAGGAGGACAGGCCAACTACGAGCAGTACTTC. Translation: CASSVGGQANYEQYF.

This clone was counted between two and nine times. The chain joins TRBV30 to TRBJ2-7; D not resolved. This CDR3 has 13 amino acids. Germline loops: CDR1 GTSNPN, CDR2 SVGIG (reference sequence). V dropped 2 bases and J dropped 7 bases, with 15 bases sitting between them. The CDR3 bases are TGTGCCTGGAGTCCACTTATTAGGAGTGAGCAGTACTTC. Protein sequence: CAWSPLIRSEQYF.

The chain carries TRBV19 and TRBJ2-7; perhaps TRBD1 as D (6 bases). The V and J ends lost 7 bases and 5 bases respectively, with 18 bases between them. The CDR3 loop spans 14 amino acids. Germline CDR1 is LNHDA and CDR2 is SQIVND (reference sequence). CDR3 sequence reads: CASKITGSVNEQYF. The CDR3, as DNA: TGTGCCAGTAAGATTACAGGGTCAGTGAACGAGCAGTACTTC.

This chain connects TRBV5-1 to TRBJ2-1, with a tentative D call TRBD1 (5 bases). Germline V gene data show CDR1 as SGHRS and CDR2 as YFSETQ. Between the trimmed V and J ends, which lost 4 bases and 1 base, there was a span of 15 bases. The CDR3 loop spans 16 amino acids. CDR3 in amino acids: CASSAIAGKSYNEQFF. The CDR3 DNA is TGCGCCAGCAGCGCCATCGCAGGGAAGTCCTACAATGAGCAGTTCTTC.

The CDR3 bases are TGTGCCAGCAGCCCGGGACTAGCGGGAAGGGACCACGAGCAGTACTTC. This codes for CASSPGLAGRDHEQYF. J is TRBJ2-7 and V is TRBV7-6, with 13 bases identical to TRBD2. The CDR3 has 16 amino acids. Germline CDR1 SGHVS, CDR2 FNYEAQ. Trimming removed 5 bases from V and 5 bases from J; junction bases left unmatched: 9.

This clone was picked up many times. The chain links TRBV15 to TRBJ2-1; D is undetermined. Germline V gene data show CDR1 as LNHNV and CDR2 as YYDKDF (reference sequence). This CDR3 has 12 amino acids. Between the trimmed V and J ends, which lost 4 bases and 7 bases, there was a span of 8 bases. CDR3 residues: CATSKRRNEQFF. DNA for the CDR3: TGTGCCACCAGCAAAAGGCGGAATGAGCAGTTCTTC.

This clone was seen a few times. This sequence joins TRBV5-4 and TRBJ2-7; TRBD2 agrees at 7 bases. The V gene's germline CDR1 is SGHNT and CDR2 YYREEE (reference sequence). The CDR3 consists of 15 residues. V trimming: 2 bases; J trimming: 0 bases; junction bases outside the gene matches: 5. The CDR3 nucleotides are TGTGCCAGCAGCTTATCTAGCGGCAGCTCCTACGAGCAGTACTTC. Its protein is CASSLSSGSSYEQYF. Full variable domain (outside the CDR3, taken from reference TRBV5-4 and TRBJ2-7): ETGVTQSPTHLIKTRGQQVTLRCSSQSGHNTVSWYQQALGQGPQFIFQYYREEENGRGNFPPRFSGLQFPNYSSELNVNALELDDSALYLCASSLSSGSSYEQYFGPGTRLTVT.

This clone occurred a few times. V usage is TRBV6-6 and J usage is TRBJ2-7, with 10 bases that match TRBD1. The CDR3 runs 13 residues. J was trimmed by 3 bases and V by 6 bases; bases with no gene match: 2. CDR1 and CDR2 from the germline V gene are MNHNY and SVGAGI (reference sequence). CDR3 loop: CASRGTGDYEQYF. CDR3 nucleotides: TGTGCCAGCAGAGGGACAGGGGACTACGAGCAGTACTTC.

The chain combines TRBV15 with TRBJ2-1; TRBD2 matches 8 bases. The V segment lost 5 bases and the J segment 1 base; nucleotides outside the gene matches: 4. This CDR3 is 15 amino acids long. Germline CDR1 LNHNV, CDR2 YYDKDF (reference sequence). The CDR3 sequence: CATSEGLESYNEQFF. CDR3 bases: TGTGCCACCAGCGAGGGACTAGAGTCCTACAATGAGCAGTTCTTC. Looking up the rest from reference TRBV15 and TRBJ2-1 gives the full variable domain: DAMVIQNPRYQVTQFGKPVTLSCSQTLNHNVMYWYQQKSSQAPKLLFHYYDKDFNNEADTPDNFQSRRPNTSFCFLDIRSPGLGDTAMYLCATSEGLESYNEQFFGPGTRLTVL.

This clone was counted between two and nine times. The chain uses TRBV11-2 and TRBJ1-5; D possibly corresponds to TRBD1 (6 bases). Germline CDR1 is SGHAT and CDR2 is FQNNGV. Trimming stripped 4 bases from V and 4 bases from J, with 14 bases between. CDR3 length: 15 residues. The CDR3 loop reads CASSSGTLGNQPQHF. CDR3 bases: TGTGCCAGCAGCTCCGGGACACTGGGTAATCAGCCCCAGCATTTT.

This clone was counted only a few times. This rearrangement joins TRBV9 to TRBJ2-5; TRBD2 agrees at 8 bases. Germline CDR1 SGDLS, CDR2 YYNGEE. Unmatched junction bases numbered 5, after V lost 0 bases and J lost 4 bases. The CDR3 is 15 residues long. The CDR3 here is CASSVVGREAETQYF. CDR3 DNA sequence: TGTGCCAGCAGCGTAGTTGGGCGGGAGGCAGAGACCCAGTACTTC.

This chain links TRBV5-3 with TRBJ1-5; maybe TRBD1 (6 bases). TRBV5-3 is flagged as an ORF with uncertain function. CDR3 length: 15 residues. V was cut by 3 bases and J by 4 bases, with 14 bases left in between. CDR3: CARSYPGRGNQPQHF. As DNA, the CDR3 is TGTGCCAGAAGCTACCCGGGGAGGGGGAATCAGCCCCAGCATTTT.

This clone has more than one count but fewer than ten. V and J are TRBV2 and TRBJ2-5; TRBD1 matches 12 bases. Losses at the gene ends were 7 bases for V and 5 bases for J; bases not matched to a gene: 8. CDR3 length: 15 residues. Germline V gene lookup returns CDR1 SNHLY and CDR2 FYNNEI. CDR3 residues: CASTEGTGGSETQYF. The DNA for the CDR3 is TGTGCCAGCACCGAGGGGACAGGGGGCTCGGAGACCCAGTACTTC. The full variable domain, with the rest looked up from reference TRBV2 and TRBJ2-5, is EPEVTQTPSHQVTQMGQEVILRCVPISNHLYFYWYRQILGQKVEFLVSFYNNEISEKSEIFDDQFSVERPDGSNFTLKIRSTKLEDSAMYFCASTEGTGGSETQYFGPGTRLLVL.

Here the CDR3 DNA reads TGTGCCAGCAGTGCGTCGGGGAAAGCCAAAAACATTCAGTACTTC. It translates to CASSASGKAKNIQYF. This sequence joins TRBV6-1 and TRBJ2-4, with D perhaps matching TRBD2 (5 bases). Germline CDR1 and CDR2: MNHNS and SASEGT. V dropped 4 bases and J dropped 0 bases, with 10 bases sitting between them. CDR3 length: 15 amino acids.

The chain links TRBV2 to TRBJ1-1; TRBD1 agrees at 10 bases. The germline V gene has CDR1 SNHLY and CDR2 FYNNEI. The junction had 14 bases not matched to a gene; V was cut back by 7 bases and J by 6 bases. The CDR3 spans 16 residues. In DNA form, the CDR3 reads TGTGCCAGCACCAACGACAGGGGGCTCCCACCACCTGAAGCTTTCTTT. This sequence encodes CASTNDRGLPPPEAFF.

V usage is TRBV13 and J usage is TRBJ2-5, with 9 nucleotides matching TRBD1. The CDR3 loop spans 13 amino acids. Germline lookup yields CDR1 PRHDT and CDR2 FYEKMQ (reference sequence). Losses at the gene ends were 5 bases for V and 3 bases for J; bases not matched to a gene: 1. This CDR3 reads CASSRQGEETQYF. Here the CDR3 DNA reads TGTGCCAGCAGCCGACAGGGGGAAGAGACCCAGTACTTC. Using reference TRBV13 and TRBJ2-5 for the parts outside the CDR3, the full variable domain is AAGVIQSPRHLIKEKRETATLKCYPIPRHDTVYWYQQGPGQDPQFLISFYEKMQSDKGSIPDRFSAQQFSDYHSELNMSSLELGDSALYFCASSRQGEETQYFGPGTRLLVL.

The chain uses TRBV6-5 and TRBJ1-1; the match to TRBD1 covers 9 bases. Germline values: CDR1 MNHEY, CDR2 SVGAGI. V was clipped by 6 bases and J by 12 bases; unmatched bases: 14. The CDR3 contains 14 residues. The CDR3 is CASRGLSGTGGSFF. CDR3 bases: TGTGCCAGCAGAGGCCTGTCCGGTACAGGGGGCTCTTTCTTT.

This clone has just a few counts. V gene TRBV14 combines with J gene TRBJ2-7, with D possibly TRBD2 on 6 matching bases. This CDR3 spans 14 amino acids. Germline CDR1 SGHDN, CDR2 FVKESK. With 2 bases removed from V and 0 bases from J, the gap between germline ends came to 8 bases. The DNA for the CDR3 is TGTGCCAGCAGCCAAAAAGCGGGCTCCTACGAGCAGTACTTC. It translates to CASSQKAGSYEQYF.

This clone has a handful of counts. This chain uses TRBV5-1 with TRBJ1-1; D perhaps matches TRBD1 (5 bases). The CDR3 runs to 14 residues. Looked up from germline, CDR1 is SGHRS and CDR2 is YFSETQ. V lost 1 base, J lost 1 base, and 8 bases lay in between. This chain's CDR3 is CASSLLQGNTEAFF. The CDR3 DNA is TGCGCCAGCAGCTTGTTGCAGGGGAACACTGAAGCTTTCTTT.

This clone was recorded a few times. V and J are TRBV28 and TRBJ1-3; D gene uncertain. CDR1 is MDHEN and CDR2 is SYDVKM in the germline V gene. Trimming pared 7 bases from V and 9 bases from J, leaving 13 bases between. The CDR3 covers 12 residues. The CDR3 protein is CASTLTRGTIYF. Here the CDR3 DNA reads TGTGCCAGCACCCTCACTCGCGGCACCATATATTTT.

In its sample, this clone was seen a few times. The chain carries TRBV29-1 and TRBJ2-3, with 9 bases fitting TRBD2. Trimming at V came to 7 bases and at J to 0 bases, leaving 5 bases not matched to a gene. The CDR3 spans 14 residues. Germline V gene lookup returns CDR1 SQVTM and CDR2 ANQGSEA. CDR3 sequence: CSGGTSGSTDTQYF. For the CDR3, the DNA is TGCAGCGGAGGTACTAGCGGGAGCACAGATACGCAGTATTTT.